This entry lists 26 T cell receptor beta chains sequenced from one sample in a study of cytomegalovirus exposure and HLA in healthy donors. The PCR ran on 60 Vbeta and 13 Jbeta primers. Sequencing was performed with immunoSEQ multiplex PCR; in TCRdb, only in-frame clones are kept and a portion is missing. Of 75,000 to 100,000 clones in the sample, around 64% were seen once. The sequencing sample was made of PBMCs. The receptors were sampled from a man aged 55 to 69 in good health and CMV-seronegative.

This chain links TRBV4-1 with TRBJ2-7; tentatively, D is TRBD2 (7 bases). Germline CDR1 and CDR2: MGHRA and YSYEKL. The CDR3 length is 15 residues. The V gene lost 4 bases and the J gene lost 4 bases, with 17 bases spanning the gap. The CDR3 DNA sequence: TGCGCCAGCAGCCTCCGCGAGGGGGGGACTTACGAGCAGTACTTC. Encoded protein: CASSLREGGTYEQYF.

The CDR3 bases are TGTGCCAGCTCATTTACGGGACTGATGAACACTGAAGCTTTCTTT. Translation: CASSFTGLMNTEAFF. The chain combines TRBV18 with TRBJ1-1; possibly TRBD1 for D (5 bases). Germline CDR1 KGHSH, CDR2 LQKENI. CDR3 length: 15 amino acids. Trimming shortened V by 5 bases and J by 0 bases, and 13 bases separated the two germline ends.

This clone was observed a few times. J is TRBJ1-4 and V is TRBV7-3; possible D gene TRBD1, 5 bases. Germline CDR1 is SGHTA and CDR2 is FQGTGA. Trimming cost V 1 base and J 8 bases, with 8 bases left between them. The CDR3 extends over 13 amino acids. The chain's CDR3 is CASSLNPGEKLFF. CDR3 nucleotides: TGTGCCAGCAGCTTAAACCCAGGGGAAAAACTGTTTTTT.

CDR3 loop: CASSLSAGPKNEQFF. The CDR3 DNA follows: TGTGCCAGCAGCCTCTCGGCAGGGCCGAAAAATGAGCAGTTCTTC. The chain links TRBV7-9 to TRBJ2-1; tentative D call: TRBD1 (5 bases). Looked up from germline, CDR1 is SEHNR and CDR2 is FQNEAQ (reference sequence). The length of the CDR3 is 15 residues. Trimming left V 5 bases short and J 7 bases short, with 18 bases between.

This clone was found many times. This chain connects TRBV4-2 to TRBJ2-7, with D perhaps TRBD1 (5 bases). Germline V gives CDR1 LGHNA, CDR2 YNFKEQ. Between the trimmed V and J ends, which lost 4 bases and 0 bases, there was a span of 7 bases. This CDR3 has 13 amino acids. CDR3 amino acids: CASSPGISYEQYF. CDR3 nucleotides: TGTGCCAGCAGCCCAGGGATCTCCTACGAGCAGTACTTC.

This sequence joins TRBV5-4 and TRBJ1-2; TRBD1 is a possible D gene (6 bases). Germline CDR1 reads SGHNT; CDR2 reads YYREEE (reference sequence). The CDR3 spans 13 residues. The germline V and J ends were trimmed by 4 bases and 2 bases, with 9 bases remaining between them. DNA of the CDR3: TGTGCCAGCAGCGAGGACAGAAACTATGGCTACACCTTC. This gives the protein CASSEDRNYGYTF.

This clone was recorded a few times. The chain joins TRBV11-2 to TRBJ2-5; no definite D call. The CDR3 totals 15 residues. Germline V gene data show CDR1 as SGHAT and CDR2 as FQNNGV. V shed 1 base and J shed 5 bases, with 14 bases lying between them. The CDR3 DNA reads as TGTGCCAGCAGCTTAGGAACAAGGCCGGAGGAGACCCAGTACTTC. Amino acids: CASSLGTRPEETQYF.

In its sample, this clone was seen once. This chain uses TRBV11-2 with TRBJ2-7, with TRBD1 matching 9 bases. With 1 base clipped from V and 2 bases from J, the junction kept 6 bases outside the gene matches. CDR1 is SGHAT and CDR2 is FQNNGV in the germline V gene. The CDR3 totals 16 residues. CDR3 sequence (DNA): TGTGCCAGCAGCTTAGGCCCCGGGACAGGGCCCTACGAGCAGTACTTC. This encodes CASSLGPGTGPYEQYF.

The chain combines TRBV9 with TRBJ2-5; 10 positions match TRBD2. V was clipped by 0 bases and J by 5 bases; unmatched bases: 4. CDR3 length equals 15 residues. Germline V gene lookup returns CDR1 SGDLS and CDR2 YYNGEE. The CDR3: CASSVDTSGTETQYF. As DNA, the CDR3 is TGTGCCAGCAGCGTAGACACTAGCGGGACGGAGACCCAGTACTTC. Based on the CDR3 plus reference TRBV9 and TRBJ2-5, the full variable domain is DSGVTQTPKHLITATGQRVTLRCSPRSGDLSVYWYQQSLDQGLQFLIQYYNGEERAKGNILERFSAQQFPDLHSELNLSSLELGDSALYFCASSVDTSGTETQYFGPGTRLLVL.

The chain is built from TRBV5-1 and TRBJ2-3; weak D call: TRBD2 (5 bases). V dropped 1 base and J dropped 12 bases, with 12 bases sitting between them. Germline CDR1 SGHRS, CDR2 YFSETQ. There are 12 residues in the CDR3. The chain's CDR3 is CASSLPPGRQYF. The CDR3 DNA sequence: TGCGCCAGCAGCTTGCCACCTGGGAGACAGTATTTT.

The chain couples TRBV11-2 to TRBJ2-3; D is undetermined. Germline CDR1 SGHAT, CDR2 FQNNGV. Trimming took off 2 bases at V and 0 bases at J, with 6 bases between the two ends. The CDR3 extends over 14 amino acids. CDR3 amino acids: CASSLSASTDTQYF. The CDR3 bases are TGTGCCAGCAGCTTATCTGCGAGCACAGATACGCAGTATTTT.

The V and J genes are TRBV7-8 and TRBJ1-4; D might be TRBD1 (6 bases). The CDR3 spans 14 residues. Germline V gene data show CDR1 as SGHVS and CDR2 as FQNEAQ. V lost 6 bases, J lost 0 bases, and 8 bases lay in between. DNA for the CDR3: TGTGCCAGCAGGCGACAGGCAACTAATGAAAAACTGTTTTTT. Its protein product is CASRRQATNEKLFF.

The genes are TRBV2 and TRBJ2-3, with D maybe TRBD1 (6 bases). The CDR3 has 12 residues. The germline V and J ends were trimmed by 5 bases and 3 bases, with 6 bases remaining between them. Germline CDR1 SNHLY, CDR2 FYNNEI. The CDR3 is CASSTGTDTQYF. The CDR3 DNA follows: TGTGCCAGCAGTACAGGGACAGATACGCAGTATTTT.

The chain links TRBV7-3 to TRBJ1-4, with TRBD1 as a possible D gene (5 bases). Germline assignment: CDR1 SGHTA and CDR2 FQGTGA. CDR3 size: 15 residues. Trimming shortened V by 5 bases and J by 3 bases, and 13 bases separated the two germline ends. CDR3 region: CASSERGDANEKLFF. The CDR3 region has the DNA TGTGCCAGCAGCGAACGGGGGGACGCTAATGAAAAACTGTTTTTT.

The chain combines TRBV29-1 with TRBJ2-7; 10 bases align to TRBD1. CDR3 length equals 14 residues. The germline gives CDR1 SQVTM, CDR2 ANQGSEA. The junction had 8 bases not matched to a gene; V was cut back by 6 bases and J by 3 bases. The chain's CDR3 is CSVVTGTGVYEQYF. The CDR3 DNA reads TGCAGCGTGGTTACCGGGACAGGGGTCTACGAGCAGTACTTC.

This clone has only a few counts. The rearrangement uses TRBV11-3 and TRBJ1-2; unclear D gene. The CDR3 is 13 amino acids. V was shortened by 2 bases and J by 6 bases, with 10 bases between the two germline ends. CDR1 and CDR2 from the germline V gene are SGHNT and YENEEA. The CDR3 here is CASSLSRLDGYTF. DNA for the CDR3: TGTGCCAGCAGCTTAAGTCGCCTAGATGGCTACACCTTC.

Concerning this clone: Other DNA sequences in this specimen translate into the identical CDR3. The CDR3 DNA follows: TGTGCCAGCAGTTCACTAGCGGGAGGGTTCCAAGAGACCCAGTACTTC. It is translated as CASSSLAGGFQETQYF. V and J are TRBV27 and TRBJ2-5; 13 bases are a match to TRBD2. The CDR3 covers 16 residues. CDR1 is MNHEY, CDR2 SMNVEV, per germline (reference sequence). With 4 bases clipped from V and 1 base from J, the junction kept 3 bases outside the gene matches.

The chain employs TRBV5-4 and TRBJ2-7, with D possibly TRBD2 on 5 matching bases. The CDR3 consists of 14 residues. The V gene lost 1 base and the J gene lost 7 bases, with 15 bases spanning the gap. Per the germline V gene, CDR1 is SGHNT and CDR2 is YYREEE (reference sequence). DNA of the CDR3: TGTGCCAGCAGCTTGTTCTCGATCCGAGGGGAGCAGTACTTC. This gives the protein CASSLFSIRGEQYF. Combining the CDR3 with reference TRBV5-4 and TRBJ2-7 gives the whole variable domain ETGVTQSPTHLIKTRGQQVTLRCSSQSGHNTVSWYQQALGQGPQFIFQYYREEENGRGNFPPRFSGLQFPNYSSELNVNALELDDSALYLCASSLFSIRGEQYFGPGTRLTVT.

This clone was recorded a few times. This chain connects TRBV6-5 to TRBJ2-7; 9 nucleotides match TRBD2. V was clipped by 6 bases and J by 4 bases; unmatched bases: 10. There are 15 residues in the CDR3. Germline-derived CDR1 and CDR2 are MNHEY and SVGAGI. This CDR3 is CASSSSSGIRYEQYF. The CDR3 nucleotides read TGTGCCAGCAGCTCCTCTAGCGGGATAAGGTACGAGCAGTACTTC.

The V and J genes are TRBV5-1 and TRBJ2-5; tentatively, D is TRBD1 (6 bases). V was clipped by 0 bases and J by 1 base, with 7 bases between them. CDR1 SGHRS and CDR2 YFSETQ come from the germline V gene. This CDR3 is 14 amino acids long. The CDR3 spells CASSLGRGQETQYF. The CDR3, as DNA: TGCGCCAGCAGCTTGGGCAGGGGCCAAGAGACCCAGTACTTC. The full variable domain, its missing parts supplied by reference TRBV5-1 and TRBJ2-5, is KAGVTQTPRYLIKTRGQQVTLSCSPISGHRSVSWYQQTPGQGLQFLFEYFSETQRNKGNFPGRFSGRQFSNSRSEMNVSTLELGDSALYLCASSLGRGQETQYFGPGTRLLVL.

DNA for the CDR3: TGTGCCAGCAGTGAAACTTACTACGAGCAGTACTTC. This sequence encodes CASSETYYEQYF. The genes are TRBV6-1 and TRBJ2-7; no reliable D call. Germline V gene sequence: CDR1 MNHNS, CDR2 SASEGT. The germline V and J ends were trimmed by 2 bases and 3 bases, with 5 bases remaining between them. This CDR3 region has 12 residues.

This chain uses TRBV7-3 with TRBJ2-1; 8 nucleotides line up with TRBD1. V lost 1 base and J lost 10; bases outside the gene matches: 15. The germline V gene has CDR1 SGHTA and CDR2 FQGTGA. CDR3 size: 17 residues. DNA for the CDR3: TGTGCCAGCAGCTTAAGGGCCGGGACAGGCGCCCAAGCGGAGCAGTTCTTC. Protein: CASSLRAGTGAQAEQFF. Complete variable domain (other parts from reference TRBV7-3 and TRBJ2-1): GAGVSQTPSNKVTEKGKYVELRCDPISGHTALYWYRQSLGQGPEFLIYFQGTGAADDSGLPNDRFFAVRPEGSVSTLKIQRTERGDSAVYLCASSLRAGTGAQAEQFFGPGTRLTVL.

The gene calls are TRBV6-5 and TRBJ2-7; no clear D. Trimming stripped 10 bases from V and 3 bases from J, with 13 bases between. Germline CDR1 reads MNHEY; CDR2 reads SVGAGI. This CDR3 is 12 amino acids long. This CDR3 reads CATRRVDYEQYF. Here the CDR3 DNA reads TGTGCCACCCGTCGAGTAGACTACGAGCAGTACTTC.

V gene TRBV7-9 combines with J gene TRBJ1-5; 9 positions agree with TRBD1. CDR3 size: 15 residues. Germline V gene data show CDR1 as SEHNR and CDR2 as FQNEAQ (reference sequence). The J segment lost 2 bases and the V segment lost 6 bases, leaving 5 bases of the junction unmatched. In DNA form, the CDR3 reads TGTGCCAGCAGTTTAACAGGGGGCGGCAATCAGCCCCAGCATTTT. It yields the protein CASSLTGGGNQPQHF.

The chain is built from TRBV28 and TRBJ1-6; D is possibly TRBD1 (5 bases). The CDR3 contains 15 residues. With 2 bases removed from V and 11 bases from J, the gap between germline ends came to 16 bases. CDR1 is MDHEN, CDR2 SYDVKM, per germline. CDR3 protein: CASSLPGQVVAPLHF. Here the CDR3 DNA reads TGTGCCAGCAGTTTACCAGGACAAGTAGTCGCACCCCTCCACTTT.

This clone was found once. The rearrangement uses TRBV9 and TRBJ1-2; the match to TRBD1 covers 8 bases. Trimming removed 3 bases from V and 7 bases from J; junction bases left unmatched: 17. Germline V gene sequence: CDR1 SGDLS, CDR2 YYNGEE. The CDR3 has 17 residues. CDR3 in amino acids: CASSGVGRGRGRSGYTF. CDR3 nucleotides: TGTGCCAGCAGCGGGGTGGGCAGGGGGCGGGGACGATCTGGCTACACCTTC.